Below are 5 T cell receptor beta chains sequenced from a single sample in a study of cytotoxic CD8 clonotypes in ibrutinib-treated CLL. Only in-frame clones appear in the TCRdb table, and some are missing; sequencing was by immunoSEQ multiplex PCR. The sample consists of tens of thousands of clones, about 82% of them appearing once. This material consisted of PBMCs, taken before ibrutinib treatment. These receptors were collected from a human donor with chronic lymphocytic leukemia.

This chain uses TRBV11-2 with TRBJ1-1; D remains ambiguous. This CDR3 spans 13 amino acids. Trimming cost V 1 base and J 5 bases, with 8 bases left between them. The germline V gene has CDR1 SGHAT and CDR2 FQNNGV. CDR3 protein: CASSLVLETEAFF. For the CDR3, the DNA is TGTGCCAGCAGCTTAGTTCTGGAGACTGAAGCTTTCTTT.

This chain connects TRBV6-5 to TRBJ2-7; 10 bases align to TRBD1. Germline V CDR1 and CDR2: MNHEY, SVGAGI. The CDR3 totals 14 residues. V lost 6 bases to trimming and J lost 3 bases; unmatched junction nucleotides: 5. The CDR3 sequence: CASSGQGGNYEQYF. In nucleotides, the CDR3 is TGTGCCAGCAGCGGACAGGGGGGGAACTACGAGCAGTACTTC.

The J gene is TRBJ1-2, the V gene TRBV7-3; 7 bases fit TRBD1. V gave up 4 bases and J gave up 7 bases; unmatched junction bases: 6. The CDR3 runs 13 residues. Looked up from germline, CDR1 is SGHTA and CDR2 is FQGTGA. The CDR3 nucleotides are TGTGCCAGCAGCTCCACAGGGGAGGGTGGCTACACCTTC. Translated: CASSSTGEGGYTF.

The chain combines TRBV7-2 with TRBJ2-7, with a tentative D call TRBD1 (6 bases). The V gene lost 4 bases and the J gene lost 5 bases, with 9 bases spanning the gap. Germline V gene sequence: CDR1 SGHTA, CDR2 FQGNSA. CDR3 length equals 12 residues. The CDR3 sequence is CASSSGTNEQYF. CDR3 coding DNA: TGTGCCAGCAGCTCCGGGACAAACGAGCAGTACTTC.

This clone appeared a few times. CDR3 sequence (DNA): TGTGCCAGCAGCTTAGAAGGGACAAGGAGCACAGATACGCAGTATTTT. Translated, it gives CASSLEGTRSTDTQYF. V usage is TRBV7-9 and J usage is TRBJ2-3, with a possible D match to TRBD1 (6 bases). V was clipped by 1 base and J by 0 bases, with 11 bases between them. CDR3 length: 16 amino acids. From germline, CDR1 is SEHNR and CDR2 FQNEAQ (reference sequence).